Presented here are 27 T cell receptor beta chains from one specimen sequenced in a study of shared clonotypes between healthy human individuals. Naive CD8 isolation took CD45RO-negative cells positively selected for CCR7 and excluded terminally differentiated effector memory CD45RA+ cells. Profiled with immunoSEQ multiplex PCR; TCRdb holds only in-frame clones, not every one. The sample lists around 2,000,000 clones; about 94% were seen once. Source material: naive CD8+ T cells sorted from blood. These receptors all stem from a man younger than 35 in good health.

The V and J genes are TRBV27 and TRBJ1-4; D gene ambiguous. CDR3 size: 15 residues. Germline assignment: CDR1 MNHEY and CDR2 SMNVEV (reference sequence). V was clipped by 1 base and J by 0 bases, with 6 bases between them. The CDR3 DNA follows: TGTGCCAGCAGTTTATTCCCCTCAACTAATGAAAAACTGTTTTTT. It specifies CASSLFPSTNEKLFF.

This clone was counted only a few times. V gene TRBV6-1 combines with J gene TRBJ2-1; 10 nucleotides line up with TRBD2. V was clipped by 6 bases and J by 9 bases; unmatched bases: 11. Germline CDR1 MNHNS, CDR2 SASEGT. This CDR3 region has 15 residues. The CDR3 region is CASRRLAGEFGEQFF. The CDR3 nucleotides read TGTGCCAGCAGGCGCCTAGCGGGAGAATTTGGTGAGCAGTTCTTC.

The genes are TRBV4-1 and TRBJ2-1; D is undetermined. V lost 1 base, J lost 2 bases, and 9 bases lay in between. The length of the CDR3 is 15 residues. Germline V gene sequence: CDR1 MGHRA, CDR2 YSYEKL. CDR3 in amino acids: CASSQVGWAYNEQFF. The CDR3 DNA follows: TGCGCCAGCAGCCAAGTGGGCTGGGCCTACAATGAGCAGTTCTTC.

V is TRBV4-1 and J is TRBJ2-7, with no clear D. Germline V CDR1 and CDR2: MGHRA, YSYEKL. There are 13 residues in the CDR3. V was clipped by 1 base and J by 6 bases, with 10 bases between them. CDR3 loop: CASSQVSGSEQYF. The DNA for the CDR3 is TGCGCCAGCAGCCAAGTCTCAGGATCCGAGCAGTACTTC.

A remark on this clone: Other DNA sequences in the same sample also yield this CDR3. The chain is built from TRBV27 and TRBJ2-2, with D perhaps matching TRBD2 (5 bases). V lost 2 bases to trimming and J lost 4 bases, with 14 bases between them. CDR1 and CDR2 from the germline V gene are MNHEY and SMNVEV (reference sequence). The CDR3 has 16 residues. CDR3 sequence (DNA): TGTGCCAGCAGTTTACTCGGGGTCGTGGGCACCGGGGAGCTGTTTTTT. It translates to CASSLLGVVGTGELFF.

CDR3 protein: CASSWGVYEQYF. The CDR3 DNA reads TGTGCCAGCAGTTGGGGGGTGTACGAGCAGTACTTC. This sequence joins TRBV28 and TRBJ2-7; TRBD2 might be the D (6 bases). The CDR3 covers 12 residues. Germline V lookup: CDR1 MDHEN, CDR2 SYDVKM. V was shortened by 4 bases and J by 4 bases, with 8 bases between the two germline ends.

The rearrangement joins TRBV4-3 to TRBJ2-1; D remains unclear. The germline V gene has CDR1 LGHNA and CDR2 YSLEER. CDR3 length equals 15 residues. Trimming removed 3 bases from V and 7 bases from J, with 16 bases in between. The CDR3 DNA sequence: TGCGCCAGCAGCCAGGGCTCCCTGACTCGGAATGAGCAGTTCTTC. This codes for CASSQGSLTRNEQFF.

This clone appeared a few times. The chain combines TRBV14 with TRBJ2-1; D is uncertain. The germline V gene encodes CDR1 SGHDN and CDR2 FVKESK. The CDR3 loop spans 14 amino acids. The V end lost 4 bases, the J end lost 5 bases, and 12 bases lay between the germline ends. CDR3 protein: CASSLETSHNEQFF. The CDR3 DNA follows: TGTGCCAGCAGCCTTGAGACCAGCCACAATGAGCAGTTCTTC.

A note on this clone: At the DNA level, this CDR3 is encoded by other sequences in the same sample as well. V is TRBV28 and J is TRBJ1-6; D is unresolved. This CDR3 comprises 16 residues. Germline CDR1 reads MDHEN; CDR2 reads SYDVKM. V lost 2 bases, J lost 0 bases, and 8 bases lay in between. CDR3 protein: CASSLGRSSYNSPLHF. The CDR3 DNA follows: TGTGCCAGCAGTTTAGGCAGAAGCTCCTATAATTCACCCCTCCACTTT. The complete variable domain, with remaining parts taken from reference TRBV28 and TRBJ1-6, reads DVKVTQSSRYLVKRTGEKVFLECVQDMDHENMFWYRQDPGLGLRLIYFSYDVKMKEKGDIPEGYSVSREKKERFSLILESASTNQTSMYLCASSLGRSSYNSPLHFGNGTRLTVT.

The chain recombines TRBV14 with TRBJ1-5; unclear D gene. V dropped 0 bases and J dropped 1 base, with 10 bases sitting between them. This CDR3 spans 16 amino acids. Germline lookup yields CDR1 SGHDN and CDR2 FVKESK. CDR3: CASSQEKAGSNQPQHF. CDR3 bases: TGTGCCAGCAGCCAAGAAAAGGCGGGCAGCAATCAGCCCCAGCATTTT.

The rearrangement links TRBV4-3 to TRBJ2-2, with D possibly being TRBD1 or TRBD2 (5 bases each). The CDR3 is made up of 15 amino acids. V gave up 4 bases and J gave up 3 bases, with 12 bases separating them. Germline CDR1 reads LGHNA; CDR2 reads YSLEER. The CDR3 DNA is TGCGCCAGCAGCCCCGGGGACCTCTACACCGGGGAGCTGTTTTTT. Translated, it gives CASSPGDLYTGELFF.

The rearrangement links TRBV7-9 to TRBJ2-7, with 8 bases matching TRBD1. From germline, CDR1 is SEHNR and CDR2 FQNEAQ (reference sequence). The CDR3 is 15 amino acids. Unmatched junction bases numbered 4, after V lost 1 base and J lost 2 bases. The chain's CDR3 is CASSLGGQETYEQYF. CDR3 nucleotide sequence: TGTGCCAGCAGCTTAGGGGGACAGGAGACCTACGAGCAGTACTTC.

The chain combines TRBV13 with TRBJ2-1; 10 bases align to TRBD2. There are 16 residues in the CDR3. J was trimmed by 4 bases and V by 5 bases; bases with no gene match: 8. From germline, CDR1 is PRHDT and CDR2 FYEKMQ (reference sequence). In nucleotides, the CDR3 is TGTGCCAGCAGCGCCCTTAGCGGGGGGCGGTACAATGAGCAGTTCTTC. Its translation is CASSALSGGRYNEQFF.

The rearrangement joins TRBV5-6 to TRBJ2-1; D is perhaps TRBD2 (5 bases). CDR1 SGHDT and CDR2 YYEEEE come from the germline V gene. V was shortened by 2 bases and J by 2 bases, with 11 bases between the two germline ends. This CDR3 spans 15 amino acids. The CDR3 reads CASSFEVATYNEQFF. CDR3 sequence (DNA): TGTGCCAGCAGCTTTGAGGTAGCGACCTACAATGAGCAGTTCTTC.

The chain's CDR3 is CASSELAGIIPSTDTQYF. CDR3 DNA: TGCGCCAGCAGTGAACTAGCGGGGATAATTCCTAGCACAGATACGCAGTATTTT. V usage is TRBV10-2 and J usage is TRBJ2-3; 10 bases line up with TRBD2. V lost 3 bases and J lost 0; bases outside the gene matches: 9. This CDR3 is built from 18 residues. Germline loops: CDR1 WSHSY, CDR2 SAAADI.

The chain joins TRBV7-9 to TRBJ2-2; D unclear. This CDR3 region has 12 residues. V lost 6 bases and J 3 bases, leaving 5 bases between the germline ends. Germline V gene data show CDR1 as SEHNR and CDR2 as FQNEAQ (reference sequence). The CDR3 DNA reads as TGTGCCAGCAGTATGGACACCGGGGAGCTGTTTTTT. This translates into CASSMDTGELFF.

The J gene is TRBJ2-2, the V gene TRBV19; D remains ambiguous. The germline CDR1 and CDR2 sequences are LNHDA and SQIVND (reference sequence). The CDR3 covers 13 residues. Trimming cost V 11 bases and J 0 bases, with 10 bases left between them. This CDR3 is CALANTNTGELFF. In DNA, the CDR3 is TGTGCCTTAGCAAACACGAACACCGGGGAGCTGTTTTTT.

The chain has TRBV27 and TRBJ2-5; D unclear. Per the germline V gene, CDR1 is MNHEY and CDR2 is SMNVEV (reference sequence). The CDR3 spans 13 residues. Trimming removed 4 bases from V and 5 bases from J, with 11 bases in between. The DNA for the CDR3 is TGTGCCAGCAGTTCTTTTTTGTCCGAGACCCAGTACTTC. It codes for CASSSFLSETQYF.

This chain links TRBV4-1 with TRBJ1-6; tentatively, D is TRBD1 (5 bases). Trimming removed 5 bases at V and 8 bases at J, with 16 bases between. The germline V gene encodes CDR1 MGHRA and CDR2 YSYEKL. This CDR3 has 15 residues. CDR3 protein: CASSALGGGDSPLHF. DNA for the CDR3: TGCGCCAGCAGCGCCCTCGGGGGGGGTGATTCACCCCTCCACTTT.

Comments on this clone: This sample also contains other DNA sequences that code for the same CDR3. The V and J genes are TRBV5-4 and TRBJ1-1; D not resolved. V dropped 4 bases and J dropped 0 bases, with 4 bases sitting between them. The CDR3 runs to 12 residues. The germline V gene has CDR1 SGHNT and CDR2 YYREEE (reference sequence). CDR3: CASSAMNTEAFF. In DNA form, the CDR3 reads TGTGCCAGCAGCGCGATGAACACTGAAGCTTTCTTT.

CDR3 coding DNA: TGTGCCAGCAGCTTAGCAGCGGGACAGTATCCCTACAATGAGCAGTTCTTC. Its translation: CASSLAAGQYPYNEQFF. The rearrangement links TRBV7-9 to TRBJ2-1; the D call may be TRBD1 or TRBD2 (7 bases each). Germline lookup yields CDR1 SEHNR and CDR2 FQNEAQ (reference sequence). The CDR3 has 17 residues. The V gene lost 0 bases and the J gene lost 2 bases, with 14 bases spanning the gap.

Notes on this clone: A read error may account for a junction end that differs from germline. The identical CDR3 is also encoded by other nucleotide sequences in the sample. DNA of the CDR3: TGTGCCAGTAGTGATTCCGGGCGCGAGACCCAGTACTTC. Translated, it gives CASSDSGRETQYF. This sequence joins TRBV2 and TRBJ2-5; D remains ambiguous. This CDR3 has 13 amino acids. The germline CDR1 and CDR2 sequences are SNHLY and FYNNEI. Full variable domain (missing parts from reference TRBV2 and TRBJ2-5): EPEVTQTPSHQVTQMGQEVILRCVPISNHLYFYWYRQILGQKVEFLVSFYNNEISEKSEIFDDQFSVERPDGSNFTLKIRSTKLEDSAMYFCASSDSGRETQYFGPGTRLLVL.

The chain carries TRBV6-5 and TRBJ1-4; 9 positions match TRBD1. The CDR3 totals 11 residues. Germline-derived CDR1 and CDR2 are MNHEY and SVGAGI. The junction had 0 bases not matched to a gene; V was cut back by 8 bases and J by 8 bases. This CDR3 reads CASGTGEKLFF. CDR3 in DNA: TGTGCCAGCGGGACAGGGGAAAAACTGTTTTTT.

The rearrangement uses TRBV7-2 and TRBJ1-2; 7 positions agree with TRBD1. The J segment lost 7 bases and the V segment lost 2 bases, leaving 16 bases of the junction unmatched. Germline values: CDR1 SGHTA, CDR2 FQGNSA. CDR3 length: 17 residues. CDR3 in DNA: TGTGCCAGCAGCTTACACCCCAGGGGGGGCGACCCTCTTGGCTACACCTTC. This translates into CASSLHPRGGDPLGYTF.

This clone was counted once. J is TRBJ2-7 and V is TRBV7-2; D is perhaps TRBD1 (5 bases). Germline V lookup: CDR1 SGHTA, CDR2 FQGNSA. V dropped 5 bases and J dropped 2 bases, with 16 bases sitting between them. This CDR3 has 15 residues. CDR3 loop: CASSQSDSPTYEQYF. DNA of the CDR3: TGTGCCAGCAGCCAAAGCGACAGTCCTACCTACGAGCAGTACTTC.

The chain combines TRBV13 with TRBJ2-7; 7 positions match TRBD2. The CDR3 is made up of 16 amino acids. Trimming cost V 5 bases and J 6 bases; bases outside gene matches: 16. Germline CDR1 and CDR2: PRHDT and FYEKMQ (reference sequence). CDR3 amino acids: CASSPRGSASLVEQYF. The CDR3 DNA sequence: TGTGCCAGCAGCCCGCGCGGGAGCGCGAGTCTTGTCGAGCAGTACTTC.

This chain connects TRBV2 to TRBJ1-5, with D possibly being TRBD1 (5 bases). The CDR3 runs 15 residues. Germline assignment: CDR1 SNHLY and CDR2 FYNNEI. The V gene lost 3 bases and the J gene lost 0 bases, with 9 bases spanning the gap. The CDR3 sequence: CASSDEGYSNQPQHF. The CDR3 coding sequence is TGTGCCAGCAGTGATGAGGGGTATAGCAATCAGCCCCAGCATTTT.